Reported below is one T cell receptor beta chain. TCR beta VDJ and CDR3 were profiled, and genomic DNA was the template. Via MiXCR, TCRdb re-called the reads, giving one row per CDR3 protein. The sample consists of some 140,000 distinct CDR3 sequences, about 40% of them appearing once. This sample was taken from a study of CD8+CD57+ T cells in acquired aplastic anemia. In the study overall: An average of roughly 3 ug of DNA was obtained from sorted CD4+ and CD8+ cells.

With V trimmed by 8 bases and J by 8 bases, 13 bases remained unmatched. Germline CDR1 and CDR2: SNHLY and FYNNEI. The CDR3 length is 15 residues. The sequenced sample was sorted CD4+, CD8+, or CD8+CD57+ T cells (not recorded which) from PBMCs. The rearrangement joins TRBV2 to TRBJ1-4; 8 positions agree with TRBD1. The clonotype comes from a human donor in good health, serving as a control. CDR3 nucleotide sequence: TGTGCCAGCGCTCTGGGACAGGTCTATACGGAAAAACTGTTTTTT. Translated: CASALGQVYTEKLFF.